This entry lists 10 T cell receptor beta chains sequenced from one sample in a study of blood T cell repertoires in COVID-19. Repertoires were generated with immunoSEQ multiplex PCR, while TCRdb's copy carries only in-frame clones and drops some. Of more than 300,000 clones listed, more than 70% are singletons. Sample: peripheral blood. The receptors shown here come from a woman between 45 and 65 years old with acute or convalescent COVID-19.

V and J are TRBV18 and TRBJ2-7; tentatively, D is TRBD1 (5 bases). Germline V gene sequence: CDR1 KGHSH, CDR2 LQKENI. The CDR3 spans 14 residues. Trimming left V 5 bases short and J 2 bases short, with 13 bases between. The CDR3 sequence is CASSLRGFAYEQYF. As DNA, the CDR3 is TGTGCCAGCTCATTAAGGGGTTTCGCCTACGAGCAGTACTTC. The full variable domain, rest sourced from reference TRBV18 and TRBJ2-7, is NAGVMQNPRHLVRRRGQEARLRCSPMKGHSHVYWYRQLPEEGLKFMVYLQKENIIDESGMPKERFSAEFPKEGPSILRIQQVVRGDSAAYFCASSLRGFAYEQYFGPGTRLTVT.

The chain couples TRBV5-1 to TRBJ2-2; 8 bases line up with TRBD2. The V segment lost 4 bases and the J segment 0 bases; nucleotides outside the gene matches: 5. The length of the CDR3 is 16 residues. Germline loops: CDR1 SGHRS, CDR2 YFSETQ. Written as DNA, the CDR3 is TGCGCCAGCAGCCGCCGGGGGGGATCGAACACCGGGGAGCTGTTTTTT. Amino acid sequence: CASSRRGGSNTGELFF.

The V call is TRBV5-1, the J call TRBJ1-6; perhaps TRBD1 as D (6 bases). CDR1 SGHRS and CDR2 YFSETQ come from the germline V gene. There are 15 residues in the CDR3. V was pared by 3 bases and J by 10 bases, with 17 bases between. CDR3 in amino acids: CASSSIGGAESPLHF. CDR3 coding DNA: TGCGCCAGCAGCTCAATTGGGGGGGCTGAGTCACCCCTCCACTTT.

The J gene is TRBJ2-2, the V gene TRBV6-5; 8 bases align to TRBD1. CDR3 length equals 15 residues. V was pared by 4 bases and J by 5 bases, with 6 bases of the junction left unmatched. Per the germline V gene, CDR1 is MNHEY and CDR2 is SVGAGI. In DNA, the CDR3 is TGTGCCAGCAGTTCCCGGGACAGGCTTACCGGGGAGCTGTTTTTT. Its protein is CASSSRDRLTGELFF.

V and J are TRBV4-1 and TRBJ2-4; TRBD2 matches 14 bases. Germline values: CDR1 MGHRA, CDR2 YSYEKL. The CDR3 consists of 18 residues. Trimming cost V 3 bases and J 0 bases; bases outside gene matches: 4. The chain's CDR3 is CASSHGLAGGLAKNIQYF. Here the CDR3 DNA reads TGCGCCAGCAGCCATGGACTAGCGGGGGGACTAGCCAAAAACATTCAGTACTTC.

The V call is TRBV7-8, the J call TRBJ2-7; 10 bases align to TRBD2. The germline CDR1 and CDR2 sequences are SGHVS and FQNEAQ. The CDR3 is 16 residues long. Germline trimming cut 5 bases from V and 0 bases from J; bases unmatched to any gene: 7. The CDR3 DNA is TGTGCCAGCAGCCGCGGGACTAGCGTCACCTCCTACGAGCAGTACTTC. The encoded protein is CASSRGTSVTSYEQYF.

This clone appeared a few times. The CDR3 protein is CASSLGLAGGPNTGELFF. DNA of the CDR3: TGCGCCAGCAGCTTGGGACTAGCGGGAGGACCGAACACCGGGGAGCTGTTTTTT. The chain couples TRBV5-1 to TRBJ2-2; TRBD2 agrees at 13 bases. Looked up from germline, CDR1 is SGHRS and CDR2 is YFSETQ. Losses at the gene ends were 0 bases for V and 0 bases for J; bases not matched to a gene: 2. CDR3 size: 18 residues.

V gene TRBV7-8 combines with J gene TRBJ1-6; tentative D call: TRBD1 (6 bases). Trimming removed 3 bases from V and 8 bases from J, with 8 bases in between. This CDR3 region has 13 residues. Germline loops: CDR1 SGHVS, CDR2 FQNEAQ. The CDR3 sequence is CASSFRGDSPLHF. Written as DNA, the CDR3 is TGTGCCAGCAGCTTCAGGGGTGATTCACCCCTCCACTTT.

CDR3 loop: CASSLRPELVIPPDNEQFF. The DNA of the CDR3 is TGTGCCAGCAGCTTACGTCCCGAGCTAGTAATCCCTCCCGACAATGAGCAGTTCTTC. V usage is TRBV7-3 and J usage is TRBJ2-1; D call uncertain. Trimming removed 2 bases from V and 5 bases from J, with 25 bases in between. CDR3 length: 19 residues. The germline gives CDR1 SGHTA, CDR2 FQGTGA.

This chain connects TRBV4-2 to TRBJ1-2; 9 nucleotides line up with TRBD1. Per the germline V gene, CDR1 is LGHNA and CDR2 is YNFKEQ. The junction had 9 bases not matched to a gene; V was cut back by 4 bases and J by 6 bases. The CDR3 spans 15 residues. CDR3 in DNA: TGTGCCAGCAGCCCTGACCCGGGACAGGGAAATGGCTACACCTTC. Amino acids: CASSPDPGQGNGYTF.